This passage covers 14 T cell receptor beta chains from one sample sequenced in a study of T cells in Graves' hyperthyroidism and ophthalmopathy. Using RNA transcripts as the source, TCR beta CDR3 regions were amplified. The HTBI set primed first-round TCR CDR3 RT-PCR. MiXCR, applied by TCRdb to the multiplex PCR reads, yields one record per CDR3 protein. The data show over 350,000 distinct CDR3 sequences, around a sixth seen once. The sample comprised blood. These receptors all stem from a man between 18 and 35 years old with Graves' ophthalmopathy.

Comments on this clonotype: This could be a read error, since a much larger clone is one nucleotide away. This chain connects TRBV2 to TRBJ2-7, with D perhaps TRBD2 (5 bases). CDR1 and CDR2 from the germline V gene are SNHLY and FYNNEI. This CDR3 is 10 amino acids long. CDR3 residues: CANSGEEQYF. The CDR3 DNA reads TGTGCCAACAGTGGGGAGGAGCAGTACTTC.

The rearrangement links TRBV4-1 to TRBJ1-1, with unresolved D. Trimming took 6 bases from V and 6 from J, leaving 14 bases between them. Per germline, CDR1 MGHRA and CDR2 YSYEKL. The CDR3 is 13 residues long. In nucleotides, the CDR3 is TGCGCCAGCAGTCCCGCGGTATGGCCTGAAGCTTTCTTT. This sequence encodes CASSPAVWPEAFF.

The chain recombines TRBV12-3 or TRBV12-4 with TRBJ2-5, with 7 nucleotides matching TRBD1. With V trimmed by 5 bases and J by 2 bases, 5 bases remained unmatched. This CDR3 region has 14 residues. CDR3 DNA sequence: TGTGCCAGCAGTGCCGGACAGGTTCAAGAGACCCAGTACTTC. This encodes CASSAGQVQETQYF.

With respect to this clonotype: One base away lies a much larger clone, so this may be a sequencing read error. The chain combines TRBV9 with TRBJ2-7; D is ambiguous. The CDR3 contains 13 residues. V lost 7 bases and J 4 bases, leaving 15 bases between the germline ends. The germline CDR1 and CDR2 sequences are SGDLS and YYNGEE. The CDR3 is CASGPEDEYEQYF. CDR3 in DNA: TGTGCCAGCGGCCCAGAGGACGAATACGAGCAGTACTTC. The full variable domain, its missing parts supplied by reference TRBV9 and TRBJ2-7, is DSGVTQTPKHLITATGQRVTLRCSPRSGDLSVYWYQQSLDQGLQFLIQYYNGEERAKGNILERFSAQQFPDLHSELNLSSLELGDSALYFCASGPEDEYEQYFGPGTRLTVT.

The chain uses TRBV20-1 and TRBJ2-2; 8 positions agree with TRBD2. CDR1 and CDR2 (germline): DFQATT, SNEGSKA (reference sequence). Germline trimming cut 6 bases from V and 4 bases from J; bases unmatched to any gene: 7. This CDR3 is 14 amino acids long. The CDR3 loop reads CSAGPGGITGELFF. DNA of the CDR3: TGCAGTGCCGGGCCGGGGGGGATCACCGGGGAGCTGTTTTTT.

The V and J genes are TRBV20-1 and TRBJ2-4; D is unclear. This CDR3 spans 14 amino acids. Trimming cost V 3 bases and J 6 bases, with 15 bases left between them. The V gene's germline CDR1 is DFQATT and CDR2 SNEGSKA (reference sequence). The CDR3 loop is CSARIPGGVNIQYF. As DNA, the CDR3 is TGCAGTGCTAGGATCCCCGGTGGCGTAAACATTCAGTACTTC.

In its sample, this clonotype was seen many times. The chain is built from TRBV7-3 and TRBJ2-7; D may be TRBD2 (7 bases). The CDR3 has 16 amino acids. The ends were cut back, 5 bases at V and 2 bases at J, with 19 bases in the middle. Germline-derived CDR1 and CDR2 are SGHTA and FQGTGA. The chain's CDR3 is CASSPGGRGSTYEQYF. CDR3 nucleotides: TGTGCCAGCAGCCCCGGGGGGCGGGGCTCAACCTACGAGCAGTACTTC. The full variable domain, with the rest looked up from reference TRBV7-3 and TRBJ2-7, is GAGVSQTPSNKVTEKGKYVELRCDPISGHTALYWYRQSLGQGPEFLIYFQGTGAADDSGLPNDRFFAVRPEGSVSTLKIQRTERGDSAVYLCASSPGGRGSTYEQYFGPGTRLTVT.

V and J are TRBV24-1 and TRBJ2-2; 7 nucleotides agree with TRBD1. After removal of 1 base from V and 4 bases from J, the junction contained 2 bases not matched to a gene. CDR3 size: 15 residues. The germline V gene has CDR1 KGHDR and CDR2 SFDVKD. The chain's CDR3 is CATSDFRQGTGELFF. CDR3 sequence (DNA): TGTGCCACCAGTGATTTCCGACAGGGCACCGGGGAGCTGTTTTTT.

This clonotype was recorded a few times. The chain uses TRBV7-2 and TRBJ1-4, with unresolved D. Per germline, CDR1 SGHTA and CDR2 FQGNSA. Trimming removed 2 bases at V and 0 bases at J, with 7 bases between. This CDR3 region has 15 residues. CDR3 protein: CASSLKRATNEKLFF. The CDR3 region has the DNA TGTGCCAGCAGCTTAAAGAGGGCAACTAATGAAAAACTGTTTTTT.

As to this clonotype: This may come from a read error, since a much larger clone is one base off. V and J are TRBV20-1 and TRBJ2-7; D is perhaps TRBD2 (5 bases). Trimming took 6 bases from V and 2 from J, leaving 11 bases between them. CDR3 length equals 12 residues. CDR1 is DFQATT and CDR2 is SNEGSKA in the germline V gene (reference sequence). CDR3 residues: CSATDGTYEQYF. The CDR3 nucleotides are TGCAGTGCCACGGACGGGACCTACGAGCAGTACTTC.

This clonotype was found a few times. J is TRBJ1-3 and V is TRBV6-1; D remains ambiguous. Trimming shortened V by 3 bases and J by 0 bases, and 6 bases separated the two germline ends. Germline CDR1 MNHNS, CDR2 SASEGT. There are 14 residues in the CDR3. The CDR3 coding sequence is TGTGCCAGCAGTGACAGGCACTCTGGAAACACCATATATTTT. It specifies CASSDRHSGNTIYF.

At least ten counts were recorded for this clonotype. V is TRBV5-1 and J is TRBJ2-7; D gene uncertain. V was trimmed by 3 bases and J by 1 base, leaving 5 bases between them. This CDR3 has 12 amino acids. The V gene's germline CDR1 is SGHRS and CDR2 YFSETQ. The CDR3 here is CASSSRSYEQYF. As DNA, the CDR3 is TGCGCCAGCAGCTCTAGATCCTACGAGCAGTACTTC. The full variable domain, with the rest looked up from reference TRBV5-1 and TRBJ2-7, is KAGVTQTPRYLIKTRGQQVTLSCSPISGHRSVSWYQQTPGQGLQFLFEYFSETQRNKGNFPGRFSGRQFSNSRSEMNVSTLELGDSALYLCASSSRSYEQYFGPGTRLTVT.

This clonotype was observed many times. The chain couples TRBV20-1 to TRBJ1-1; D is possibly TRBD1 (5 bases). The germline V and J ends were trimmed by 5 bases and 5 bases, with 12 bases remaining between them. The CDR3 is 12 amino acids. Per germline, CDR1 DFQATT and CDR2 SNEGSKA (reference sequence). CDR3: CSAPLKGTEAFF. CDR3 in DNA: TGCAGTGCTCCCTTGAAGGGGACTGAAGCTTTCTTT.

This clonotype was recorded at least ten times. The V gene is TRBV11-2, the J gene TRBJ1-3; D ambiguous. The CDR3 loop spans 16 amino acids. Germline CDR1 reads SGHAT; CDR2 reads FQNNGV. V lost 0 bases, J lost 0 bases, and 9 bases lay in between. The CDR3 DNA follows: TGTGCCAGCAGCTTAGATCGCCCTAGCTCTGGAAACACCATATATTTT. Protein: CASSLDRPSSGNTIYF.